The 3 T cell receptor beta chains below were found in one sample sequenced in a study of identical twins. TCRdb re-derived calls from the 5' RACE reads in MiXCR, one entry per CDR3 protein. The table includes around 960,000 distinct CDR3 sequences, around 12% detected once. The sample was also reused in another study, on yellow fever vaccine responses in identical twins.

The specimen sequenced was PBMCs. The receptor source for this set is a woman between 18 and 29 years old in good health.

This chain uses TRBV19 with TRBJ2-3, with 9 bases that match TRBD2. Germline CDR1 reads LNHDA; CDR2 reads SQIVND (reference sequence). This CDR3 comprises 17 residues. V shed 8 bases, J shed 5 bases, and the junction held 17 bases outside the gene matches. The CDR3 DNA reads as TGTGCCAGTCATTCGGGAACTGGCGGGAGGGGAAGAGATACGCAGTATTTT. Protein: CASHSGTGGRGRDTQYF.

This clonotype has just a few counts. The V and J genes are TRBV5-1 and TRBJ2-3; D may correspond to TRBD1 or TRBD2 (5 bases each). V was pared by 2 bases and J by 7 bases, with 8 bases between. Germline V lookup: CDR1 SGHRS, CDR2 YFSETQ. The CDR3 covers 12 residues. CDR3 DNA: TGCGCCAGCAGCTTCGGGACGTATACGCAGTATTTT. Residues: CASSFGTYTQYF.

The sample holds many counts of this clonotype. CDR3 in amino acids: CATNRDRVTGELFF. In nucleotides, the CDR3 is TGTGCCACGAACCGGGACAGGGTCACCGGGGAGCTGTTTTTT. This sequence joins TRBV10-3 and TRBJ2-2, with TRBD1 matching 9 bases. This CDR3 has 14 residues. The ends lost 10 bases at V and 4 bases at J; junction bases unmatched: 7. Germline V gene data show CDR1 as ENHRY and CDR2 as SYGVKD.